These 21 T cell receptor beta chains came from one sample sequenced in a study of shared clonotypes between healthy human individuals. Clones were read by immunoSEQ multiplex PCR, and TCRdb kept only the in-frame ones, dropping some. The sample records more than 450,000 clones, 79% being singletons. The sequenced sample consisted of PBMCs. The receptor source for this set is a woman aged 40 to 50 in good health. Some clones in this sample may be carry-over from other donors' samples.

The J gene is TRBJ2-7, the V gene TRBV7-2; 16 bases align to TRBD2. This CDR3 comprises 19 residues. With V trimmed by 4 bases and J by 5 bases, 14 bases remained unmatched. Germline V CDR1 and CDR2: SGHTA, FQGNSA. The CDR3 nucleotides are TGTGCCAGCAGCTCTGAGGGGACTAGCGGGAGGGTGCCCAGCCACGAGCAGTACTTC. Amino acid sequence: CASSSEGTSGRVPSHEQYF.

The chain links TRBV7-2 to TRBJ2-5, with a possible D match to TRBD2 (6 bases). Germline-derived CDR1 and CDR2 are SGHTA and FQGNSA. Trimming took off 0 bases at V and 4 bases at J, with 15 bases between the two ends. CDR3 length equals 16 residues. The CDR3 loop is CASSLAGRGRSETQYF. The CDR3 DNA sequence: TGTGCCAGCAGCTTAGCGGGGCGGGGACGGTCAGAGACCCAGTACTTC.

V gene TRBV5-5 combines with J gene TRBJ2-1; tentatively, D is TRBD2 (6 bases). The CDR3 has 15 residues. CDR1 is SGHKS and CDR2 is YYEKEE in the germline V gene (reference sequence). V dropped 4 bases and J dropped 0 bases, with 11 bases sitting between them. CDR3 region: CASSLLAPSYNEQFF. The CDR3 bases are TGTGCCAGCAGCCTTCTAGCGCCCTCCTACAATGAGCAGTTCTTC. The full variable domain, its missing parts supplied by reference TRBV5-5 and TRBJ2-1, is DAGVTQSPTHLIKTRGQQVTLRCSPISGHKSVSWYQQVLGQGPQFIFQYYEKEERGRGNFPDRFSARQFPNYSSELNVNALLLGDSALYLCASSLLAPSYNEQFFGPGTRLTVL.

The chain couples TRBV9 to TRBJ1-2, with 8 bases aligning to TRBD1. Germline CDR1 is SGDLS and CDR2 is YYNGEE. The CDR3 runs 14 residues. Trimming took 4 bases from V and 3 from J; bases not matched to a gene: 5. The CDR3 is CASSSQGGYYGYTF. CDR3 bases: TGTGCCAGCAGCTCACAGGGGGGCTACTATGGCTACACCTTC.

The chain links TRBV9 to TRBJ2-1; D might be TRBD1 (6 bases). Trimming shortened V by 3 bases and J by 8 bases, and 9 bases separated the two germline ends. The CDR3 sequence is 12 residues long. Germline loops: CDR1 SGDLS, CDR2 YYNGEE. CDR3 sequence: CASSAYRDEQFF. The CDR3 DNA is TGTGCCAGCAGCGCATACAGGGATGAGCAGTTCTTC. The full variable domain, in which reference TRBV9 and TRBJ2-1 provide the parts outside the CDR3, is DSGVTQTPKHLITATGQRVTLRCSPRSGDLSVYWYQQSLDQGLQFLIQYYNGEERAKGNILERFSAQQFPDLHSELNLSSLELGDSALYFCASSAYRDEQFFGPGTRLTVL.

The chain is built from TRBV9 and TRBJ2-7, with TRBD1 matching 7 bases. CDR1 is SGDLS, CDR2 YYNGEE, per germline. The junction had 12 bases not matched to a gene; V was cut back by 4 bases and J by 5 bases. There are 15 residues in the CDR3. This CDR3 reads CASSSRTGDSDEQYF. As DNA, the CDR3 is TGTGCCAGCAGCTCTCGAACAGGGGACAGCGACGAGCAGTACTTC.

This chain joins TRBV6-1 and TRBJ2-7; 8 bases agree with TRBD2. CDR1 is MNHNS, CDR2 SASEGT, per germline. The ends lost 6 bases at V and 0 bases at J; junction bases unmatched: 4. CDR3 size: 14 residues. The CDR3 spells CASRLAGNSYEQYF. The CDR3, as DNA: TGTGCCAGCAGGTTAGCGGGGAACTCCTACGAGCAGTACTTC.

In DNA form, the CDR3 reads TGTGCCAGCAGTTTGGGGGGGGTAGCCAAAAACATTCAGTACTTC. Translation gives CASSLGGVAKNIQYF. This chain connects TRBV28 to TRBJ2-4; TRBD2 matches 7 bases. Germline assignment: CDR1 MDHEN and CDR2 SYDVKM. The CDR3 is 15 residues long. After removal of 3 bases from V and 0 bases from J, the junction contained 2 bases not matched to a gene. Variable domain in full (rest from reference TRBV28 and TRBJ2-4): DVKVTQSSRYLVKRTGEKVFLECVQDMDHENMFWYRQDPGLGLRLIYFSYDVKMKEKGDIPEGYSVSREKKERFSLILESASTNQTSMYLCASSLGGVAKNIQYFGAGTRLSVL.

The chain joins TRBV19 to TRBJ2-7; TRBD2 matches at 12 bases. With V trimmed by 5 bases and J by 3 bases, 8 bases remained unmatched. CDR1 LNHDA and CDR2 SQIVND come from the germline V gene (reference sequence). This CDR3 spans 16 amino acids. As DNA, the CDR3 is TGTGCCAGTAGTTTCGGACTAGCGGGGAAGGGCTACGAGCAGTACTTC. It codes for CASSFGLAGKGYEQYF.

This clone was picked up a small number of times. The rearrangement joins TRBV30 to TRBJ1-5, with D perhaps TRBD1 (6 bases). In germline, CDR1 is GTSNPN, CDR2 SVGIG (reference sequence). This CDR3 spans 13 amino acids. V was clipped by 2 bases and J by 5 bases, with 10 bases between them. The CDR3 is CAWSLDSDQPQHF. CDR3 nucleotides: TGTGCCTGGAGTTTGGACAGTGATCAGCCCCAGCATTTT.

J is TRBJ2-7 and V is TRBV6-1, with 7 nucleotides matching TRBD2. V dropped 7 bases and J dropped 0; count of bases not matched to a gene: 6. Germline V lookup: CDR1 MNHNS, CDR2 SASEGT. The CDR3 is 14 residues long. The CDR3 coding sequence is TGTGCCAGCACCGCGACTAGCAACTCCTACGAGCAGTACTTC. Protein product: CASTATSNSYEQYF.

In the case of this clone: This sample includes further DNA sequences coding for the same CDR3. The gene calls are TRBV5-1 and TRBJ2-5; D is undetermined. Trimming removed 0 bases at V and 2 bases at J, with 8 bases between. The CDR3 is made up of 14 amino acids. The V gene's germline CDR1 is SGHRS and CDR2 YFSETQ. The CDR3 reads CASSLGRIQETQYF. In DNA form, the CDR3 reads TGCGCCAGCAGCTTGGGTCGCATTCAAGAGACCCAGTACTTC.

This clone appeared a few times. This sequence joins TRBV27 and TRBJ1-5; D perhaps matches TRBD1 (6 bases). V shed 9 bases and J shed 2 bases, with 14 bases lying between them. CDR1 and CDR2 from the germline V gene are MNHEY and SMNVEV (reference sequence). CDR3 length: 14 amino acids. The CDR3 sequence: CARSTGFCNQPQHF. For the CDR3, the DNA is TGTGCCAGGAGCACAGGGTTTTGCAATCAGCCCCAGCATTTT.

The rearrangement uses TRBV18 and TRBJ2-3; D call uncertain. The CDR3 runs 16 residues. Per germline, CDR1 KGHSH and CDR2 LQKENI. Trimming removed 3 bases from V and 1 base from J, with 14 bases in between. CDR3 sequence reads: CASSPSSRGGTDTQYF. The CDR3 DNA sequence: TGTGCCAGCTCACCTAGTTCTCGCGGAGGCACAGATACGCAGTATTTT.

The chain couples TRBV27 to TRBJ2-7; 12 bases are a match to TRBD1. The V gene's germline CDR1 is MNHEY and CDR2 SMNVEV (reference sequence). The CDR3 length is 15 residues. V was clipped by 5 bases and J by 3 bases; unmatched bases: 5. The CDR3 protein is CASSAGTGGFYEQYF. The CDR3 coding sequence is TGTGCCAGCAGTGCCGGGACAGGGGGCTTCTACGAGCAGTACTTC.

The V call is TRBV6-6, the J call TRBJ2-1; 15 bases fit TRBD2. CDR1 and CDR2 (germline): MNHNY, SVGAGI (reference sequence). The CDR3 is 15 residues long. With 6 bases clipped from V and 9 bases from J, the junction kept 6 bases outside the gene matches. This CDR3 is CASRGTSGRKVEQFF. CDR3 nucleotide sequence: TGTGCCAGCAGGGGGACTAGCGGGAGGAAGGTTGAGCAGTTCTTC.

The chain joins TRBV11-3 to TRBJ2-7; tentatively, D is TRBD1 (6 bases). The V gene lost 4 bases and the J gene lost 5 bases, with 18 bases spanning the gap. The length of the CDR3 is 15 residues. Germline CDR1 is SGHNT and CDR2 is YENEEA. CDR3 bases: TGTGCCAGCAGCTCTCCATCGGTGGGGGCAGACGAGCAGTACTTC. Protein product: CASSSPSVGADEQYF.

V and J are TRBV28 and TRBJ2-4; 8 bases map to TRBD1. This CDR3 is 16 amino acids long. Germline assignment: CDR1 MDHEN and CDR2 SYDVKM. J lost 5 bases, V lost 8 bases, and 14 bases had no gene match. The CDR3 region is CASRPRTGSGENIQYF. Here the CDR3 DNA reads TGTGCCAGCCGACCCCGGACAGGGTCGGGGGAAAACATTCAGTACTTC.

The chain carries TRBV28 and TRBJ2-7; D could derive from TRBD1 or TRBD2 (5 bases each). The CDR3 length is 15 residues. Trimming pared 5 bases from V and 2 bases from J, leaving 16 bases between. The germline V gene encodes CDR1 MDHEN and CDR2 SYDVKM. CDR3 residues: CASSLDPGPPYEQYF. In nucleotides, the CDR3 is TGTGCCAGCAGTCTCGACCCGGGACCACCCTACGAGCAGTACTTC.

This clone was recorded a few times. V gene TRBV6-4 combines with J gene TRBJ1-1; D uncertain. Trimming took off 2 bases at V and 7 bases at J, with 5 bases between the two ends. This CDR3 has 11 residues. In germline, CDR1 is MRHNA, CDR2 SNTAGT. As DNA, the CDR3 is TGTGCCAGCAGTGACGGGATTGAAGCTTTCTTT. Its translation is CASSDGIEAFF.

This sequence joins TRBV19 and TRBJ2-2, with unresolved D. V lost 1 base, J lost 1 base, and 7 bases lay in between. The CDR3 runs to 15 residues. The germline V gene has CDR1 LNHDA and CDR2 SQIVND (reference sequence). CDR3 amino acids: CASSIVPRNTGELFF. DNA for the CDR3: TGTGCCAGTAGTATAGTCCCCAGGAACACCGGGGAGCTGTTTTTT. Based on the CDR3 plus reference TRBV19 and TRBJ2-2, the full variable domain is DGGITQSPKYLFRKEGQNVTLSCEQNLNHDAMYWYRQDPGQGLRLIYYSQIVNDFQKGDIAEGYSVSREKKESFPLTVTSAQKNPTAFYLCASSIVPRNTGELFFGEGSRLTVL.